A single sample is the source of the 6 T cell receptor beta chains below, sequenced in a study of molecular identifiers for immune sequencing clone quantification. TCRdb processed the PCR reads anew with MiXCR; each CDR3 protein has one entry. The sample contains some 65,000 distinct CDR3 sequences, approximately 17% of which appear only once. The material sequenced was naive CD8+ T cells from blood, with Jurkat cell RNA spiked in. Noted subset: FACS-sorted CD8+CD4-CCR7+CD45RA+ naive T cells. The receptor set was obtained from a human donor in good health. Some libraries in this study had Jurkat cell RNA spiked in.

The sample holds many counts of this clonotype. The genes are TRBV9 and TRBJ2-1, with D possibly TRBD2 on 5 matching bases. CDR3 length: 15 residues. The V gene lost 4 bases and the J gene lost 0 bases, with 11 bases spanning the gap. Germline CDR1 and CDR2: SGDLS and YYNGEE. CDR3 nucleotide sequence: TGTGCCAGCAGCTTCGGGGTTAGCTCCTACAATGAGCAGTTCTTC. Translating it yields CASSFGVSSYNEQFF.

This clonotype was detected many times. V and J are TRBV7-6 and TRBJ2-7; D unresolved. Germline lookup yields CDR1 SGHVS and CDR2 FNYEAQ. The V end was cut by 5 bases, the J end by 5 bases, with 13 bases between. The CDR3 contains 13 residues. CDR3: CASSQVGSDEQYF. As DNA, the CDR3 is TGTGCCAGCAGCCAGGTGGGGTCGGACGAGCAGTACTTC.

Ten or more counts support this clonotype. V gene TRBV4-1 combines with J gene TRBJ2-3; 10 nucleotides align to TRBD2. The CDR3 covers 16 residues. Looked up from germline, CDR1 is MGHRA and CDR2 is YSYEKL. Trimming took 4 bases from V and 4 from J; bases not matched to a gene: 8. The CDR3 sequence: CASSRGPAGGSDTQYF. Here the CDR3 DNA reads TGCGCCAGCAGCCGCGGCCCAGCGGGAGGGTCAGATACGCAGTATTTT.

This clonotype occurred many times. This chain uses TRBV4-1 with TRBJ2-7, with 7 bases aligning to TRBD1. CDR1 and CDR2 (germline): MGHRA, YSYEKL. The junction had 6 bases not matched to a gene; V was cut back by 2 bases and J by 2 bases. This CDR3 has 15 residues. The CDR3 loop reads CASSQSGTEAYEQYF. In DNA form, the CDR3 reads TGCGCCAGCAGCCAATCCGGGACAGAAGCCTACGAGCAGTACTTC.

The sample holds a few counts of this clonotype. The genes are TRBV20-1 and TRBJ2-1, with D possibly TRBD2 on 5 matching bases. The CDR3 has 15 residues. Per the germline V gene, CDR1 is DFQATT and CDR2 is SNEGSKA (reference sequence). V was cut by 1 base and J by 9 bases, with 19 bases left in between. This CDR3 is CSARGLGVSWGEQFF. In nucleotides, the CDR3 is TGCAGTGCTAGAGGCTTGGGAGTCTCCTGGGGTGAGCAGTTCTTC.

V is TRBV15 and J is TRBJ1-5; D remains unclear. This CDR3 comprises 13 residues. The germline V gene encodes CDR1 LNHNV and CDR2 YYDKDF (reference sequence). Deletions cut 2 bases from V and 9 bases from J, with 11 bases between. The CDR3 loop reads CATSRPESAPQHF. CDR3 DNA sequence: TGTGCCACCAGCAGACCGGAAAGCGCGCCCCAGCATTTT.